The 21 T cell receptor beta chains listed next were all sequenced from one sample in a study of blood T cell repertoires in COVID-19. Sequencing was performed with immunoSEQ multiplex PCR; in TCRdb, only in-frame clones are kept and a portion is missing. The repertoire holds 200,000 to 300,000 clones, just under 85% seen once, with around 6.4% in the top ten. Material for sequencing was peripheral blood. The receptors were sampled from a woman in her sixties or seventies with active or convalescent COVID-19.

The rearrangement links TRBV11-2 to TRBJ1-2, with D possibly being TRBD1 (6 bases). Germline V gene sequence: CDR1 SGHAT, CDR2 FQNNGV. The CDR3 is made up of 13 amino acids. The V gene lost 5 bases and the J gene lost 8 bases, with 15 bases spanning the gap. The CDR3 region has the DNA TGTGCCAGCAGCATGACAGGTGGTGGGGGCTACACCTTC. Translation: CASSMTGGGGYTF.

The CDR3 loop reads CASSLEQGTSPLHF. The CDR3 DNA sequence: TGTGCCAGCAGTTTAGAGCAGGGAACTTCACCCCTCCACTTT. The rearrangement joins TRBV28 to TRBJ1-6; a possible D gene is TRBD1 (5 bases). Trimming cost V 2 bases and J 9 bases, with 11 bases left between them. Germline CDR1 is MDHEN and CDR2 is SYDVKM. The CDR3 has 14 residues.

V usage is TRBV5-8 and J usage is TRBJ1-4, with D perhaps TRBD1 (6 bases). V lost 5 bases to trimming and J lost 0 bases, with 14 bases between them. Germline V gene data show CDR1 as SGHTS and CDR2 as YDEGEE. There are 16 residues in the CDR3. The CDR3 sequence: CASSFRTGPTNEKLFF. The CDR3 DNA reads as TGTGCCAGCAGTTTTCGTACAGGGCCAACTAATGAAAAACTGTTTTTT.

This clone was counted a few times. The CDR3 reads CASSRQMSSYNSPLHF. CDR3 nucleotides: TGTGCCAGCTCGCGACAGATGAGCTCCTATAATTCACCCCTCCACTTT. V and J are TRBV2 and TRBJ1-6, with D maybe TRBD1 (5 bases). Germline V gene data show CDR1 as SNHLY and CDR2 as FYNNEI. V was pared by 8 bases and J by 0 bases, with 14 bases between. This CDR3 is built from 16 residues.

This clone was found a few times. V and J are TRBV6-6 and TRBJ2-7; D is perhaps TRBD2 (5 bases). This CDR3 is built from 13 residues. Between the trimmed V and J ends, which lost 6 bases and 12 bases, there was a span of 21 bases. Germline V gene sequence: CDR1 MNHNY, CDR2 SVGAGI (reference sequence). The CDR3 bases are TGTGCCAGCAGAAGCGGCACCCAGACTACGGGGTACTTC. Its translation is CASRSGTQTTGYF.

The V call is TRBV19, the J call TRBJ1-1; D is perhaps TRBD1 (6 bases). The V end lost 4 bases, the J end lost 0 bases, and 9 bases lay between the germline ends. The CDR3 covers 14 residues. CDR1 and CDR2 (germline): LNHDA, SQIVND (reference sequence). The CDR3 loop is CASSRAGVNTEAFF. The CDR3 DNA reads TGTGCCAGTAGTAGGGCAGGGGTGAACACTGAAGCTTTCTTT.

Comments on this clone: The sample has other DNA sequences that encode this CDR3 too. V gene TRBV11-3 combines with J gene TRBJ2-7, with 11 nucleotides matching TRBD1. The germline V gene has CDR1 SGHNT and CDR2 YENEEA. V shed 5 bases and J 2 bases; nucleotides not matched to a gene: 2. The CDR3 extends over 14 amino acids. CDR3 sequence (DNA): TGTGCCAGCAGCCTGGGACAGGGGGCCTACGAGCAGTACTTC. Its translation is CASSLGQGAYEQYF.

The V and J genes are TRBV13 and TRBJ2-3; 10 positions match TRBD2. The CDR3 totals 15 residues. CDR1 is PRHDT and CDR2 is FYEKMQ in the germline V gene (reference sequence). The junction had 2 bases not matched to a gene; V was cut back by 5 bases and J by 0 bases. The CDR3 region is CASSRTSGSTDTQYF. CDR3 in DNA: TGTGCCAGCAGCCGGACTAGCGGTAGCACAGATACGCAGTATTTT.

The chain employs TRBV5-1 and TRBJ1-1, with a tentative D call TRBD1 (6 bases). CDR1 is SGHRS and CDR2 is YFSETQ in the germline V gene. V was trimmed by 0 bases and J by 1 base, leaving 7 bases between them. The CDR3 consists of 14 residues. In nucleotides, the CDR3 is TGCGCCAGCAGCTTGGTAGGGGGGAACACTGAAGCTTTCTTT. Amino acids: CASSLVGGNTEAFF.

For the CDR3, the DNA is TGTGCCAGCAGCCCCAGACAGGGGGCCTCCACAGATACGCAGTATTTT. It codes for CASSPRQGASTDTQYF. The V call is TRBV11-2, the J call TRBJ2-3; 10 bases line up with TRBD1. The J segment lost 2 bases and the V segment lost 5 bases, leaving 7 bases of the junction unmatched. This CDR3 region has 16 residues. CDR1 is SGHAT, CDR2 FQNNGV, per germline.

The gene calls are TRBV11-2 and TRBJ2-3; 8 bases are shared with TRBD1. This CDR3 spans 16 amino acids. Germline CDR1 reads SGHAT; CDR2 reads FQNNGV. V lost 6 bases and J lost 5; bases outside the gene matches: 13. CDR3 nucleotides: TGTGCCAGCAGTTCAGGGGGCAGGTCCATCGTAGATACGCAGTATTTT. This gives the protein CASSSGGRSIVDTQYF.

The chain couples TRBV2 to TRBJ2-7; 9 positions agree with TRBD1. Germline assignment: CDR1 SNHLY and CDR2 FYNNEI. This CDR3 has 15 residues. The trim removed 3 bases at V and 1 base at J, leaving 4 bases unmatched. CDR3 in DNA: TGTGCCAGCAGTGAGTGGGACAGGGTATCCTACGAGCAGTACGTC. Translating gives CASSEWDRVSYEQYV.

V and J are TRBV30 and TRBJ1-4; a possible D gene is TRBD1 (5 bases). CDR1 GTSNPN and CDR2 SVGIG come from the germline V gene (reference sequence). V gave up 3 bases and J gave up 1 base, with 12 bases separating them. This CDR3 has 15 amino acids. This CDR3 is CAWSRQGRTNEKLFF. Here the CDR3 DNA reads TGTGCCTGGAGCCGGCAGGGAAGAACTAATGAAAAACTGTTTTTT.

The V and J genes are TRBV2 and TRBJ1-5; D unresolved. The V end lost 8 bases, the J end lost 0 bases, and 11 bases lay between the germline ends. Germline CDR1 reads SNHLY; CDR2 reads FYNNEI. CDR3 length: 14 amino acids. CDR3 in DNA: TGTGCCAGCCGTAACGGGTATAGCAATCAGCCCCAGCATTTT. This codes for CASRNGYSNQPQHF.

V gene TRBV5-6 combines with J gene TRBJ2-7; a possible D gene is TRBD2 (5 bases). Germline V gene sequence: CDR1 SGHDT, CDR2 YYEEEE. CDR3 length: 14 amino acids. V lost 0 bases, J lost 3 bases, and 10 bases lay in between. The DNA for the CDR3 is TGTGCCAGCAGCTTGGGGGAGCCCGTCTACGAGCAGTACGTC. Translating it yields CASSLGEPVYEQYV.

CDR3 loop: CASSQADSDTQYF. CDR3 DNA sequence: TGTGCCAGCAGCCAAGCGGACAGCGATACGCAGTATTTT. This chain joins TRBV3-1 (or the pseudogene TRBV3-2) and TRBJ2-3, with D possibly being TRBD1 (6 bases). V gave up 1 base and J gave up 6 bases, with 8 bases separating them. This CDR3 is built from 13 residues. Germline V gene data show CDR1 as LGHDT and CDR2 as YNNKEL (reference sequence).

The V and J genes are TRBV2 and TRBJ1-2, with TRBD1 matching over 10 bases. This CDR3 spans 17 amino acids. Germline trimming cut 5 bases from V and 7 bases from J; bases unmatched to any gene: 16. CDR1 and CDR2 (germline): SNHLY, FYNNEI. The CDR3 DNA reads as TGTGCCAGCAGTTTAACCGGGACAGGGGCAATTTGGCTTGGCTACACCTTC. It codes for CASSLTGTGAIWLGYTF. Full variable domain (remainder filled in from reference TRBV2 and TRBJ1-2): EPEVTQTPSHQVTQMGQEVILRCVPISNHLYFYWYRQILGQKVEFLVSFYNNEISEKSEIFDDQFSVERPDGSNFTLKIRSTKLEDSAMYFCASSLTGTGAIWLGYTFGSGTRLTVV.

J is TRBJ2-5 and V is TRBV2, with D perhaps TRBD1 (5 bases). The CDR3 covers 14 residues. CDR1 and CDR2 from the germline V gene are SNHLY and FYNNEI. Trimming removed 3 bases at V and 4 bases at J, with 12 bases between. The CDR3 is CASSDYLRGETQYF. For the CDR3, the DNA is TGTGCCAGCAGTGATTACTTAAGGGGAGAGACCCAGTACTTC.

Only a few counts were recorded for this clone. The rearrangement joins TRBV18 to TRBJ2-2; no clear D. Per the germline V gene, CDR1 is KGHSH and CDR2 is LQKENI. V was cut by 0 bases and J by 3 bases, with 5 bases left in between. The CDR3 is made up of 14 amino acids. The CDR3 protein is CASSPPPDTGELFF. As DNA, the CDR3 is TGTGCCAGCTCACCACCGCCGGACACCGGGGAGCTGTTTTTT.

V usage is TRBV27 and J usage is TRBJ2-1; D perhaps matches TRBD1 (6 bases). The length of the CDR3 is 13 residues. Germline loops: CDR1 MNHEY, CDR2 SMNVEV (reference sequence). Trimming stripped 3 bases from V and 10 bases from J, with 13 bases between. CDR3 nucleotides: TGTGCCAGCAGTTTGCGGACACAGGGAGAGCAGTTCTTC. This sequence encodes CASSLRTQGEQFF.

The genes are TRBV19 and TRBJ2-3; the D is unclear. This CDR3 has 17 amino acids. Germline V CDR1 and CDR2: LNHDA, SQIVND (reference sequence). V was cut by 1 base and J by 4 bases, with 18 bases left in between. Here the CDR3 DNA reads TGTGCCAGTAGTATAGCGGTCGGCTTTGGAGCCCCAGATACGCAGTATTTT. Its translation: CASSIAVGFGAPDTQYF.